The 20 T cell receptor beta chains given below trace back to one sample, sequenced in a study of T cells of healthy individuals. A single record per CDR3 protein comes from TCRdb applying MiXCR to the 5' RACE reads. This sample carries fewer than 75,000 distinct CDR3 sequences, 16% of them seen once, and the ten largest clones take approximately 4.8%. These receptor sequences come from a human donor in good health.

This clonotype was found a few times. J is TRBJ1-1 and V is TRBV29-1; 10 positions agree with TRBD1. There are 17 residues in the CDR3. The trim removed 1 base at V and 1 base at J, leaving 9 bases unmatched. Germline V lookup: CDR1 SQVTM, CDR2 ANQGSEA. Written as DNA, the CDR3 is TGCAGCGTTGAAGCCCCGGGACAGGGGAAATCGAACACTGAAGCTTTCTTT. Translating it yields CSVEAPGQGKSNTEAFF.

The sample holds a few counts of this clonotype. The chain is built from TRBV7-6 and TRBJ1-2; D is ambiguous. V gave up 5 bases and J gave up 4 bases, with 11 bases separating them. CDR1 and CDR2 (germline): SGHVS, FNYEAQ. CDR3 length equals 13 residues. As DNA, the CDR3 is TGTGCCAGCAGCCCAAGTTCAGGCTATGGCTACACCTTC. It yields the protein CASSPSSGYGYTF.

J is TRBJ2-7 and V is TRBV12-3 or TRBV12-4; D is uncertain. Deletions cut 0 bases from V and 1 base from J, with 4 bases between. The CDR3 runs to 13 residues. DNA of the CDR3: TGTGCCAGCAGTTTAGCCAGTTCCTACGAGCAGTACTTC. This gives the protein CASSLASSYEQYF.

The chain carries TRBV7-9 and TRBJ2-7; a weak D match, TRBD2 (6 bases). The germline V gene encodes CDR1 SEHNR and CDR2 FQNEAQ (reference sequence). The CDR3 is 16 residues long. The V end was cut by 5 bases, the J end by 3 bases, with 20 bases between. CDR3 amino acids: CASSPKEGQAIYEQYF. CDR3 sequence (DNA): TGTGCCAGCAGCCCAAAGGAGGGGCAGGCAATCTACGAGCAGTACTTC. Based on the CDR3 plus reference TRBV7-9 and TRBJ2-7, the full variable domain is DTGVSQNPRHKITKRGQNVTFRCDPISEHNRLYWYRQTLGQGPEFLTYFQNEAQLEKSRLLSDRFSAERPKGSFSTLEIQRTEQGDSAMYLCASSPKEGQAIYEQYFGPGTRLTVT.

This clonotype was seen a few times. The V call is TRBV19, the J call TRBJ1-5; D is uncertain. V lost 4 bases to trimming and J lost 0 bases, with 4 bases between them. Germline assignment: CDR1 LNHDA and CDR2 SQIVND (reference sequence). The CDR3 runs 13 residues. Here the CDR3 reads CASSKYSNQPQHF. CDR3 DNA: TGTGCCAGTAGTAAGTATAGCAATCAGCCCCAGCATTTT.

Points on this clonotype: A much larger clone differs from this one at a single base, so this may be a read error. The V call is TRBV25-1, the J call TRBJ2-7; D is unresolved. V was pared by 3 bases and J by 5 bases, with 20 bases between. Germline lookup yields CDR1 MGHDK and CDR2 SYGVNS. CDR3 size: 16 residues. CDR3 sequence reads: CASSDSTHDLLDEQYF. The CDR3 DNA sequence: TGTGCCAGCAGTGATTCGACACATGACCTCCTGGACGAGCAGTACTTC.

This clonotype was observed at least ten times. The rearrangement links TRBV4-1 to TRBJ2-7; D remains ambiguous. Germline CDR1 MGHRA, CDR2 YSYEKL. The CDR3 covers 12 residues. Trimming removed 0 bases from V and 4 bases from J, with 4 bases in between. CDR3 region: CASSQDSYEQYF. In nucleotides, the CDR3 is TGCGCCAGCAGCCAAGACAGTTACGAGCAGTACTTC.

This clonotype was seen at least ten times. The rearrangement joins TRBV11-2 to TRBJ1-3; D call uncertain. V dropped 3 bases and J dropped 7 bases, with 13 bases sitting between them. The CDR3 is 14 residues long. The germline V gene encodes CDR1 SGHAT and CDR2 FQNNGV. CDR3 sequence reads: CASSFARFLNTIYF. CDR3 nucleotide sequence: TGTGCCAGCAGCTTTGCACGCTTCTTGAACACCATATATTTT.

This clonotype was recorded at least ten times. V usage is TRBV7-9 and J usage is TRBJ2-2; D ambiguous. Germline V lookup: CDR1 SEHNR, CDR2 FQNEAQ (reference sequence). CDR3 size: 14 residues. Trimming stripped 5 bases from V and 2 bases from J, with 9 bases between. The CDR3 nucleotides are TGTGCCAGCAGCCTACGAACAAACACCGGGGAGCTGTTTTTT. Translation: CASSLRTNTGELFF.

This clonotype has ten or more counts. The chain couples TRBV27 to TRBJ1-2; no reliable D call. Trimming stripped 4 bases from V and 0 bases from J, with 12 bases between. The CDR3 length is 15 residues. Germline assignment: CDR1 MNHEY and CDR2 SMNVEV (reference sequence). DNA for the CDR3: TGTGCCAGCAGTTCCTACGACACGCCTAACTATGGCTACACCTTC. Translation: CASSSYDTPNYGYTF.

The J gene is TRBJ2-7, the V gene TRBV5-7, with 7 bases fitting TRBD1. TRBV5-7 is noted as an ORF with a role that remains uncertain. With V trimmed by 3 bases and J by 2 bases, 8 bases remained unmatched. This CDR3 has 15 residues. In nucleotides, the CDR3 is TGTGCCAGCAGCTCCGGGACAGACCTAGCCTACGAGCAGTACTTC. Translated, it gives CASSSGTDLAYEQYF.

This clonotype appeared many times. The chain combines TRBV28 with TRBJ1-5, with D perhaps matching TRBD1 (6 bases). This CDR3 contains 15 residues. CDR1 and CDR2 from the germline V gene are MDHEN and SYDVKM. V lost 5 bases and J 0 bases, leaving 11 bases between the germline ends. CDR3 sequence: CASSRGGNSNQPQHF. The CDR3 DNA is TGTGCCAGCAGTAGGGGGGGGAATAGCAATCAGCCCCAGCATTTT.

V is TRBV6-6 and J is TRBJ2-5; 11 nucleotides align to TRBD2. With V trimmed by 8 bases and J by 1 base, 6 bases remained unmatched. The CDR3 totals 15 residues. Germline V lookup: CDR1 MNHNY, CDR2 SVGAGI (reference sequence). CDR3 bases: TGTGCCAGCCGGTCTAGCGGGGGGTTCCAAGAGACCCAGTACTTC. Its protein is CASRSSGGFQETQYF.

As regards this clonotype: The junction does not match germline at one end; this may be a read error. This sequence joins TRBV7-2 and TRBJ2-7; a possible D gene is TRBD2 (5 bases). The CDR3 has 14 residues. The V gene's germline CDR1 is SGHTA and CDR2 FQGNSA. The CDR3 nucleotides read TGTGCCAGCAGCCTAGCACCGGTTTCCTACGAGCAGTACTTC. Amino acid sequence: CASSLAPVSYEQYF.

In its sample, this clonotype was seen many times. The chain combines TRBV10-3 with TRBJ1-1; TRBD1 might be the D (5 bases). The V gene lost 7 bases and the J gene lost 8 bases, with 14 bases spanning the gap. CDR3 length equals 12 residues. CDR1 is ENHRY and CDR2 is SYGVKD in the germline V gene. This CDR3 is CAIIGTDREAFF. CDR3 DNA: TGTGCCATCATAGGGACCGACAGAGAAGCTTTCTTT.

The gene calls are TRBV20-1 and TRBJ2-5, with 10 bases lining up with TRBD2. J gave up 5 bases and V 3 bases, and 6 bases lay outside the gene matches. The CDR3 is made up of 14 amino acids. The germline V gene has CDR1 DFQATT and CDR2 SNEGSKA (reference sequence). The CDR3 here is CSASASGRTETQYF. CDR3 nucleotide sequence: TGCAGTGCTAGCGCTAGCGGGAGAACGGAGACCCAGTACTTC.

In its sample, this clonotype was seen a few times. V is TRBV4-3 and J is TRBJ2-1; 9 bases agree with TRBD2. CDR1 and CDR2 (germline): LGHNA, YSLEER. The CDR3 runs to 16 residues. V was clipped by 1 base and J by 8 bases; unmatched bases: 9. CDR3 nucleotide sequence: TGCGCCAGCAGCCAAGTAGGCGGGAGGGCCTTAGATGAGCAGTTCTTC. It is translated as CASSQVGGRALDEQFF.

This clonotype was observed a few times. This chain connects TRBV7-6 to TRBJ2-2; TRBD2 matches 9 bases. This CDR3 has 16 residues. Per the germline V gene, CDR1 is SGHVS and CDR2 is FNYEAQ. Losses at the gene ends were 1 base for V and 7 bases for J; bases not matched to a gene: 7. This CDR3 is CASSLVREGRGGELFF. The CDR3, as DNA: TGTGCCAGCAGCTTAGTGCGGGAGGGCCGAGGCGGGGAGCTGTTTTTT.

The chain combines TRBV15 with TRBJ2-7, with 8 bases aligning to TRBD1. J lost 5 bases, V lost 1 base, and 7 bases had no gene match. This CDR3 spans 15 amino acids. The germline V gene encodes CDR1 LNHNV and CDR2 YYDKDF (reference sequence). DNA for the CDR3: TGTGCCACCAGCAGAGTGAGACAGGGGTTCGACGAGCAGTACTTC. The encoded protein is CATSRVRQGFDEQYF.

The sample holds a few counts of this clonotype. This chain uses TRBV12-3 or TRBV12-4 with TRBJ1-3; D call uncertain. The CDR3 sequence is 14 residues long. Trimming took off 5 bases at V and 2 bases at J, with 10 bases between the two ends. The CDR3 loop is CASSTDRAGNTIYF. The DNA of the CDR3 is TGTGCCAGCAGTACGGACCGAGCTGGAAACACCATATATTTT.